Following are 30 T cell receptor beta chains from one sample sequenced in a study of vaccination and CD4 T cells after COVID-19. The Oncomine TCR Beta short-read assay was applied to DNA of cultured CD4+ T cells. TCRdb called the PCR reads again in MiXCR, with one record for every CDR3 protein. The table has under 20,000 distinct CDR3 sequences, around 40% seen once. Sample treatment: roughly 11-day PBMC culture with coronavirus spike peptide pools or control peptides (ViraFEST assay). These receptors lack a known antigen. The specimen was CD4+ T cells from blood, cultured in vitro, collected before SARS-CoV-2 vaccination. All receptors derive from a human donor who had recovered from COVID-19.

The V and J genes are TRBV5-5 and TRBJ1-2, with 8 bases identical to TRBD1. The germline V gene encodes CDR1 SGHKS and CDR2 YYEKEE (reference sequence). J was trimmed by 8 bases and V by 3 bases; bases with no gene match: 6. CDR3 length: 13 residues. The CDR3 sequence: CASSSGQGRGYTF. In nucleotides, the CDR3 is TGTGCCAGCAGCTCAGGACAGGGTAGGGGCTACACCTTC.

The chain has TRBV7-8 and TRBJ1-5; 9 nucleotides agree with TRBD1. The length of the CDR3 is 15 residues. Germline lookup yields CDR1 SGHVS and CDR2 FQNEAQ. J lost 7 bases, V lost 4 bases, and 8 bases had no gene match. In DNA form, the CDR3 reads TGTGCCAGCAGCTCAAGGACAGGGGCGGGCCAGCCCCAGCATTTT. It codes for CASSSRTGAGQPQHF.

V gene TRBV27 combines with J gene TRBJ1-5; the D is unclear. The length of the CDR3 is 17 residues. Germline loops: CDR1 MNHEY, CDR2 SMNVEV (reference sequence). V was shortened by 2 bases and J by 7 bases, with 21 bases between the two germline ends. The CDR3 bases are TGTGCCAGCAGTTTAGAGAGTAGGGCCCGAAGGGCCCAGCCCCAGCATTTT. Protein sequence: CASSLESRARRAQPQHF.

The gene calls are TRBV6-5 and TRBJ2-1; TRBD2 is a possible D gene (6 bases). Germline V gene data show CDR1 as MNHEY and CDR2 as SVGAGI. The CDR3 is 15 residues long. Trimming took off 4 bases at V and 3 bases at J, with 13 bases between the two ends. The CDR3 DNA is TGTGCCAGCAGTTCGTTGGGAGGAGTCTACAATGAGCAGTTCTTC. Amino acid sequence: CASSSLGGVYNEQFF.

This chain uses TRBV7-2 with TRBJ1-2; D is undetermined. This CDR3 region has 15 residues. Trimming took off 1 base at V and 8 bases at J, with 17 bases between the two ends. Germline V lookup: CDR1 SGHTA, CDR2 FQGNSA. The CDR3 nucleotides are TGTGCCAGCAGCTTAGGGCAGGCCACTATGGGGGGCTACACCTTC. Translating it yields CASSLGQATMGGYTF.

This clonotype was recorded a few times. V is TRBV30 and J is TRBJ1-6; a possible D gene is TRBD1 (5 bases). The CDR3 loop spans 14 amino acids. Germline V gene data show CDR1 as GTSNPN and CDR2 as SVGIG (reference sequence). Deletions cut 0 bases from V and 8 bases from J, with 11 bases between. The CDR3 spells CAWSVMTRDSPLHF. Here the CDR3 DNA reads TGTGCCTGGAGTGTCATGACCAGGGATTCACCCCTCCACTTT.

This chain connects TRBV6-5 to TRBJ2-2, with D maybe TRBD2 (5 bases). The germline V gene has CDR1 MNHEY and CDR2 SVGAGI. With 2 bases removed from V and 5 bases from J, the gap between germline ends came to 12 bases. The CDR3 consists of 15 residues. The CDR3 loop is CASSYPASGTGELFF. CDR3 nucleotides: TGTGCCAGCAGTTACCCTGCCTCGGGGACCGGGGAGCTGTTTTTT.

This chain links TRBV7-2 with TRBJ2-1, with 9 nucleotides matching TRBD2. CDR1 and CDR2 (germline): SGHTA, FQGNSA. V gave up 5 bases and J gave up 3 bases; unmatched junction bases: 14. The CDR3 length is 18 residues. In DNA, the CDR3 is TGTGCCAGCAGCCCCGGCGGGGGCGGGAGGGGAGGCTACAATGAGCAGTTCTTC. Protein: CASSPGGGGRGGYNEQFF.

There are a few counts of this clonotype. The chain recombines TRBV18 with TRBJ2-7; perhaps TRBD1 as D (6 bases). Deletions cut 2 bases from V and 4 bases from J, with 9 bases between. Looked up from germline, CDR1 is KGHSH and CDR2 is LQKENI. This CDR3 contains 13 residues. The CDR3 reads CASSPSQGYEQYF. CDR3 bases: TGTGCCAGCTCACCATCGCAGGGGTACGAGCAGTACTTC.

This clonotype was detected only a few times. V and J are TRBV6-1 and TRBJ2-3; D perhaps matches TRBD1 (5 bases). Germline V gives CDR1 MNHNS, CDR2 SASEGT. The V end lost 8 bases, the J end lost 2 bases, and 17 bases lay between the germline ends. CDR3 length: 15 amino acids. The CDR3 protein is CASYRGGGATDTQYF. In DNA, the CDR3 is TGTGCCAGCTATCGTGGCGGTGGGGCCACAGATACGCAGTATTTT.

This clonotype was found a few times. The V call is TRBV27, the J call TRBJ1-1; 8 bases line up with TRBD1. With V trimmed by 7 bases and J by 10 bases, 11 bases remained unmatched. Germline CDR1 MNHEY, CDR2 SMNVEV (reference sequence). This CDR3 is 13 amino acids long. CDR3 amino acids: CASTTSNQGAAFF. The CDR3 DNA sequence: TGTGCCAGCACAACATCGAATCAGGGGGCAGCTTTCTTT.

The chain has TRBV20-1 and TRBJ2-3; 8 nucleotides line up with TRBD2. Germline CDR1 DFQATT, CDR2 SNEGSKA (reference sequence). The length of the CDR3 is 17 residues. Losses at the gene ends were 6 bases for V and 3 bases for J; bases not matched to a gene: 17. CDR3 in DNA: TGCAGTGCCACCAACCGGGACGGGGGGGCCGGAACAGATACGCAGTATTTT. It translates to CSATNRDGGAGTDTQYF.

As to this clonotype: The junction does not match germline at one end; this may be a read error. V is TRBV7-9 and J is TRBJ2-5; the D gene could be TRBD1 or TRBD2 (5 bases each). Germline CDR1 is SEHNR and CDR2 is FQNEAQ (reference sequence). This CDR3 has 13 amino acids. As DNA, the CDR3 is TGTGCTAGCACCGGGGCGCGACGGGAGACCCAGTACTTC. The encoded protein is CASTGARRETQYF.

This clonotype is classed as medium-sized (0.01 to 0.1%). The chain is built from TRBV7-2 and TRBJ1-2, with TRBD1 identical over 10 bases. Trimming cost V 6 bases and J 6 bases; bases outside gene matches: 10. Germline CDR1 is SGHTA and CDR2 is FQGNSA. CDR3 length: 15 amino acids. This CDR3 is CASRSDRGGRDGYTF. In DNA, the CDR3 is TGTGCCAGCAGATCGGACAGGGGGGGAAGGGATGGCTACACCTTC.

The chain couples TRBV24-1 to TRBJ2-1, with 10 bases identical to TRBD2. The V segment lost 4 bases and the J segment 2 bases; nucleotides outside the gene matches: 4. The germline V gene encodes CDR1 KGHDR and CDR2 SFDVKD. The CDR3 has 16 amino acids. This chain's CDR3 is CATSDPTSGAYNEQFF. The CDR3 DNA follows: TGTGCCACCAGTGACCCTACTAGCGGGGCCTACAATGAGCAGTTCTTC.

As DNA, the CDR3 is TGTGCCAGCAGTACCGGGACAGGATTTTATAGCAATCAGCCCCAGCATTTT. Translation gives CASSTGTGFYSNQPQHF. The chain couples TRBV6-2 or TRBV6-3 to TRBJ1-5, with 8 bases that match TRBD1. This CDR3 comprises 17 residues. Per the germline V gene, CDR1 is MNHEY and CDR2 is SVGEGT. V shed 5 bases, J shed 0 bases, and the junction held 9 bases outside the gene matches.

DNA of the CDR3: TGTGCCATCAGGGCCGGGACGGATAATTCACCCCTCCACTTT. This sequence encodes CAIRAGTDNSPLHF. The genes are TRBV10-3 and TRBJ1-6, with a weak D call TRBD1 (5 bases). Trimming took 6 bases from V and 5 from J, leaving 11 bases between them. CDR1 ENHRY and CDR2 SYGVKD come from the germline V gene. The CDR3 has 14 residues.

The V call is TRBV20-1, the J call TRBJ2-7, with a weak D call TRBD1 (5 bases). Per the germline V gene, CDR1 is DFQATT and CDR2 is SNEGSKA (reference sequence). V lost 5 bases to trimming and J lost 0 bases, with 14 bases between them. The length of the CDR3 is 14 residues. CDR3 sequence reads: CSAEARASSYEQYF. DNA of the CDR3: TGCAGTGCTGAGGCCAGGGCCAGCTCCTACGAGCAGTACTTC.

For this clonotype: One end of the junction is discordant with germline, which a read error may explain. The chain couples TRBV20-1 to TRBJ2-5; tentative D call: TRBD2 (6 bases). The germline V gene encodes CDR1 DFQATT and CDR2 SNEGSKA (reference sequence). The CDR3 has 14 amino acids. CDR3 sequence (DNA): TGCAGTGCTAGGGGGGACTCTTACCAGGAGACCCAGTACTTC. Translated: CSARGDSYQETQYF.

The gene calls are TRBV11-3 and TRBJ2-5; possibly TRBD2 for D (5 bases). Deletions cut 5 bases from V and 4 bases from J, with 8 bases between. Germline V lookup: CDR1 SGHNT, CDR2 YENEEA. This CDR3 is 12 amino acids long. The CDR3 coding sequence is TGTGCCAGCAGCAGCGGTTCAGAGACCCAGTACTTC. Its translation is CASSSGSETQYF.

V usage is TRBV28 and J usage is TRBJ1-1; possibly TRBD1 for D (5 bases). V lost 2 bases, J lost 1 base, and 8 bases lay in between. Germline V gene sequence: CDR1 MDHEN, CDR2 SYDVKM. The CDR3 is 14 amino acids. The CDR3 sequence: CASSLTTENTEAFF. The CDR3, as DNA: TGTGCCAGCAGTTTAACGACAGAGAACACTGAAGCTTTCTTT.

The rearrangement uses TRBV7-2 and TRBJ2-1; perhaps TRBD1 as D (5 bases). The CDR3 extends over 14 amino acids. Germline V gene data show CDR1 as SGHTA and CDR2 as FQGNSA. The germline V and J ends were trimmed by 5 bases and 4 bases, with 12 bases remaining between them. CDR3: CASSPDRLYNEQFF. The CDR3 bases are TGTGCCAGCAGCCCCGACAGATTATACAATGAGCAGTTCTTC.

The J gene is TRBJ2-3, the V gene TRBV2; D remains unclear. V lost 4 bases and J lost 7, with 9 bases in between. CDR1 and CDR2 (germline): SNHLY, FYNNEI. The CDR3 contains 12 residues. The DNA of the CDR3 is TGTGCCAGCAGTGTGTGGGCGAATACGCAGTATTTT. It yields the protein CASSVWANTQYF. Variable domain in full (rest from reference TRBV2 and TRBJ2-3): EPEVTQTPSHQVTQMGQEVILRCVPISNHLYFYWYRQILGQKVEFLVSFYNNEISEKSEIFDDQFSVERPDGSNFTLKIRSTKLEDSAMYFCASSVWANTQYFGPGTRLTVL.

V is TRBV28 and J is TRBJ1-1; D unresolved. Trimming took 4 bases from V and 3 from J, leaving 0 bases between them. CDR3 length: 10 residues. Germline V gene lookup returns CDR1 MDHEN and CDR2 SYDVKM. The CDR3 nucleotides read TGTGCCAGCAGTTACACTGAAGCTTTCTTT. It yields the protein CASSYTEAFF.

This chain connects TRBV20-1 to TRBJ2-6, with D unresolved. V lost 4 bases to trimming and J lost 0 bases, with 7 bases between them. CDR1 and CDR2 from the germline V gene are DFQATT and SNEGSKA (reference sequence). This CDR3 comprises 14 residues. This CDR3 is CSATKVSGANVLTF. The CDR3 nucleotides are TGCAGTGCTACTAAAGTCTCTGGGGCCAACGTCCTGACTTTC.

This clonotype appeared once. This chain links TRBV5-4 with TRBJ2-7; weak D call: TRBD1 (6 bases). CDR1 SGHNT and CDR2 YYREEE come from the germline V gene (reference sequence). Between the trimmed V and J ends, which lost 4 bases and 2 bases, there was a span of 10 bases. CDR3 length: 13 amino acids. The CDR3 sequence is CASSLWGPYEQYF. For the CDR3, the DNA is TGTGCCAGCAGCCTGTGGGGGCCCTACGAGCAGTACTTC. Combining the CDR3 with reference TRBV5-4 and TRBJ2-7 gives the whole variable domain ETGVTQSPTHLIKTRGQQVTLRCSSQSGHNTVSWYQQALGQGPQFIFQYYREEENGRGNFPPRFSGLQFPNYSSELNVNALELDDSALYLCASSLWGPYEQYFGPGTRLTVT.

The V call is TRBV7-9, the J call TRBJ1-1; no reliable D call. This CDR3 contains 13 residues. V was trimmed by 0 bases and J by 7 bases, leaving 9 bases between them. The germline gives CDR1 SEHNR, CDR2 FQNEAQ (reference sequence). The CDR3 DNA sequence: TGTGCCAGCAGCTTAGCGCAGAGCGATGAAGCTTTCTTT. It yields the protein CASSLAQSDEAFF.

The DNA for the CDR3 is TGCAGTGCTAGTGGTGCAGCCGGTACTGAAAAACTGTTTTTT. Protein product: CSASGAAGTEKLFF. The chain carries TRBV20-1 and TRBJ1-4; D is unclear. CDR1 is DFQATT and CDR2 is SNEGSKA in the germline V gene (reference sequence). V lost 3 bases and J lost 7, with 15 bases in between. This CDR3 has 14 amino acids.

This clonotype came up a few times. The V and J genes are TRBV27 and TRBJ2-1; D remains unclear. The V and J ends lost 5 bases and 6 bases respectively, with 23 bases between them. Per germline, CDR1 MNHEY and CDR2 SMNVEV (reference sequence). CDR3 length: 17 residues. CDR3 residues: CASSLRTALFESNEQFF. DNA of the CDR3: TGTGCCAGCAGTCTCCGGACGGCTCTTTTCGAATCCAATGAGCAGTTCTTC.

This clonotype occurred a few times. The genes are TRBV19 and TRBJ1-5; TRBD1 might be the D (6 bases). The ends were cut back, 6 bases at V and 4 bases at J, with 10 bases in the middle. Per the germline V gene, CDR1 is LNHDA and CDR2 is SQIVND (reference sequence). The CDR3 has 13 amino acids. CDR3 amino acids: CASSLGQNQPQHF. As DNA, the CDR3 is TGTGCCAGTAGCCTTGGACAGAATCAGCCCCAGCATTTT.